The 11 T cell receptor beta chains below all came from one sample that was sequenced in a study of blood T cells in healthy people across ages. Using a J-beta primer mix together with a sample-barcoded 5' primer, a second PCR was run for about 6 to 12 cycles. TCRdb recomputed calls from the 5' RACE reads with MiXCR, one row per CDR3 protein. The sample lists about 1.1 million distinct CDR3 sequences; roughly two fifths were seen once. Sequenced input: blood. These receptors were collected from a man younger than 35 in good health.

This rearrangement joins TRBV9 to TRBJ2-1; maybe TRBD2 (6 bases). CDR3 size: 13 residues. Germline V gene sequence: CDR1 SGDLS, CDR2 YYNGEE. V gave up 1 base and J gave up 7 bases, with 9 bases separating them. Here the CDR3 reads CASSVRDFNEQFF. In nucleotides, the CDR3 is TGTGCCAGCAGCGTAAGGGACTTTAATGAGCAGTTCTTC.

This clonotype has at least ten counts. The chain employs TRBV29-1 and TRBJ1-2, with 9 bases lining up with TRBD1. Per germline, CDR1 SQVTM and CDR2 ANQGSEA. This CDR3 spans 12 amino acids. V lost 5 bases and J lost 7; bases outside the gene matches: 5. CDR3 in amino acids: CSVPWTGAGYTF. In DNA form, the CDR3 reads TGCAGCGTTCCCTGGACAGGGGCTGGCTACACCTTC.

The V and J genes are TRBV9 and TRBJ2-3, with a possible D match to TRBD1 (6 bases). Germline V gives CDR1 SGDLS, CDR2 YYNGEE. This CDR3 has 16 residues. Trimming removed 2 bases at V and 4 bases at J, with 17 bases between. The CDR3 nucleotides read TGTGCCAGCAGCGTGACAGGACCGGCTAATTCAGATACGCAGTATTTT. Encoded protein: CASSVTGPANSDTQYF.

The rearrangement uses TRBV19 and TRBJ2-5; D is unresolved. The CDR3 spans 14 residues. V gave up 4 bases and J gave up 0 bases, with 9 bases separating them. Germline CDR1 reads LNHDA; CDR2 reads SQIVND (reference sequence). The CDR3 is CASSSQIYQETQYF. The DNA of the CDR3 is TGTGCCAGTAGTAGTCAAATATACCAAGAGACCCAGTACTTC.

The chain has TRBV6-6 and TRBJ2-3; D is ambiguous. The CDR3 has 14 residues. CDR1 and CDR2 (germline): MNHNY, SVGAGI (reference sequence). Trimming removed 6 bases at V and 3 bases at J, with 13 bases between. The CDR3: CASRGPLGTDTQYF. CDR3 nucleotide sequence: TGTGCCAGCAGGGGCCCCCTGGGGACAGATACGCAGTATTTT.

The genes are TRBV11-1 and TRBJ2-1; D is unclear. The germline V gene has CDR1 SGHAT and CDR2 FQDESV (reference sequence). Deletions cut 3 bases from V and 5 bases from J, with 8 bases between. The CDR3 length is 13 residues. Here the CDR3 DNA reads TGTGCCAGCAGCTTCGGGTTCGACAATGAGCAGTTCTTC. Amino acid sequence: CASSFGFDNEQFF.

The V gene is TRBV5-1, the J gene TRBJ2-2, with TRBD1 matching 10 bases. V gave up 7 bases and J gave up 3 bases; unmatched junction bases: 3. Germline V lookup: CDR1 SGHRS, CDR2 YFSETQ. CDR3 length: 14 residues. CDR3 amino acids: CASRGQGDTGELFF. The CDR3, as DNA: TGCGCCAGCCGAGGACAGGGGGACACCGGGGAGCTGTTTTTT.

This rearrangement joins TRBV12-3 or TRBV12-4 to TRBJ1-2; D not resolved. With 3 bases removed from V and 7 bases from J, the gap between germline ends came to 12 bases. The CDR3 is made up of 13 amino acids. Here the CDR3 DNA reads TGTGCCAGCAGTTTCTCGGCTAGATGTGGCTACACCTTC. Protein product: CASSFSARCGYTF.

This clonotype appeared a few times. J is TRBJ1-1 and V is TRBV20-1; D gene uncertain. The CDR3 consists of 12 residues. Germline V gene data show CDR1 as DFQATT and CDR2 as SNEGSKA (reference sequence). Trimming cost V 0 bases and J 9 bases, with 11 bases left between them. DNA for the CDR3: TGCAGTGCTAGAGAAGCGGCAGAAAAAGCTTTCTTT. Its protein product is CSAREAAEKAFF.

The chain carries TRBV4-3 and TRBJ2-1; possible D gene TRBD2, 7 bases. The assigned J gene may be wrong: the sequence end matches TRBJ2-7 better. Germline CDR1 and CDR2: LGHNA and YSLEER. This CDR3 region has 15 residues. DNA for the CDR3: TGCGCCAGCAGCCAAATTGGGGGGGCCTACAATGAGCAGTACTTC. Protein: CASSQIGGAYNEQYF.

The chain carries TRBV6-2 or TRBV6-3 and TRBJ2-3; D may be TRBD2 (5 bases). Between the trimmed V and J ends, which lost 2 bases and 4 bases, there was a span of 10 bases. The CDR3 consists of 14 residues. Germline V gene data show CDR1 as MNHEY and CDR2 as SVGEGT. The CDR3 protein is CASSYLLLADTQYF. DNA for the CDR3: TGTGCCAGCAGTTACCTGTTACTAGCAGATACGCAGTATTTT.